Given below is one T cell receptor (beta chain) in context. The table lists this clone with a count of one. Its recognized antigen is unknown. Base qualities were left out, and no much larger clone turns up one base away. The collaborating institutions used their own protocols to collect whole blood in K2EDTA tubes. For TCRbeta analysis, collaborators shipped samples in one of three forms: frozen whole blood, isolated PBMCs, or DNA extracted from either of those sample types. There are 18 amino acids in the CDR3, from cysteine to phenylalanine inclusive. Only the CDR3 DNA is retained, 54 bases long and in frame from the first base. Cut back by 1 base and 0 bases, the V and J ends lie 19 bases apart. Looking up the germline V gene yields CDR1 SGHVS and CDR2 FQNEAQ. The source of the sample is a study of blood T cell repertoires in COVID-19 (dated by TCRdb to 2018 to 2020). Notes on the research overall: Collaborator samples came from the United States, Italy and Spain and covered acute and convalescent phases of COVID-19. The prospective study material was composed of cDNA or gDNA derived from T cells, B-cell-depleted T cells, or PBMCs. Deeply sampled blood TCRbeta repertoires from subjects exposed to, actively infected with, or recovered from COVID-19 were included in the dataset. The repertoires were released in a freely available public database meant as a resource for research on the immune response to SARS-CoV-2. Samples were obtained from the ongoing ImmuneRACE study (first 160 participants) and from 1,254 subjects provided by 6 global collaborators. Sample metadata almost always included a de-identified subject ID, COVID-19 status, age in years and sex. Where available, HLA class I and class II types were obtained from metadata supplied by the sample provider rather than from assay-based typing. General conclusions and limits of the study: Clinical and demographic metadata were provided uncurated, with the amount varying by source and participant.

TCRbeta CDR3 regions were amplified from genomic DNA using the immunoSEQ Assay, a bias-controlled multiplex PCR. The published analysis was carried out like this. Nucleated cell counts per sample were estimated from amplification of reference gene primers within the assay. To quantify the absolute abundance of each unique TCRbeta CDR3 rearrangement, sequence reads were collapsed and filtered. For each sample, productive Simpson clonality was calculated as the square root of Simpson's diversity index across productive rearrangements. Sourced from immuneACCESS, this table was stored by TCRdb with only in-frame sequences that have V and J called. A share of the clones is absent; for the studies checked, an unresolved V gene accounts for under half, and the remainder has no known explanation. That table gives V, J and clone size, and the DNA gave D and trimming. A total of 100,000 to 120,000 clones appear in this sample, around 76% of them only once. The ten biggest clones cover about 4.1% of the sample.

Sequencing was done on a sample of peripheral blood. The V and J genes are TRBV7-8 and TRBJ2-7, with a tentative D gene TRBD2 over 5 matching bases. The clonotype was recovered from an elderly woman with acute or convalescent COVID-19. The CDR3 region: CASSLGFGERRSSYEQYF. The nucleotides are TGTGCCAGCAGCTTAGGATTTGGGGAACGGAGGAGCTCCTACGAGCAGTACTTC.